Sequencing of this T cell receptor (beta chain) was carried out in a study of regulatory dendritic cells for organ transplantation. Remarks on this clone: Its specificity is not known.

CDR3 length equals 15 residues. Germline CDR1 reads MDHEN; CDR2 reads SYDVKM. The V end lost 2 bases, the J end lost 0 bases, and 10 bases lay between the germline ends. TCRdb's copy holds only in-frame clones and misses some; the assay was immunoSEQ multiplex PCR. This sample has about 21,000 clones, with 85% found just once. Sorted T cells were CFSE-labeled and cultured 4 to 5 days with allogeneic regulatory or mature dendritic cells at 1:10. Naive CD45RA+ and memory CD45RO+ CD4+ or CD8+ T cells were FACS-sorted. This sequence was found in a human donor in good health. Sequences were obtained from naive CD4+ T cells from blood cultured with dendritic cells. Specified subset: CD45RA+ naive T cells. This chain links TRBV28 with TRBJ1-1; no definite D call. CDR3 sequence: CASSLPRLLNTEAFF. CDR3 bases: TGTGCCAGCAGTTTACCCCGTCTACTGAACACTGAAGCTTTCTTT.